This T cell receptor beta chain was identified during a study of cytomegalovirus exposure and HLA in healthy donors. Study-level findings and limits: Accurate HLA-A and HLA-B prediction from TCR beta sequences was reported for most subjects.

The CDR3 runs 15 residues. CDR1 SNHLY and CDR2 FYNNEI come from the germline V gene. The PCR made use of 60 Vbeta and 13 Jbeta primers. Measured with immunoSEQ multiplex PCR; TCRdb has only the in-frame clones, and not every one. Altogether roughly 180,000 clones are present, around 80% being singletons, with the ten largest covering 4.5%. To note about this clone: Its antigen is not identified.

The clonotype was recovered from a woman in her forties or fifties in good health and CMV-seropositive. The chain joins TRBV2 to TRBJ2-5; perhaps TRBD1 as D (5 bases). The closer fit of TRBJ2-7 to the DNA end suggests the J call may be wrong. Sequencing was performed on PBMCs. The CDR3 nucleotides are TGTGCCAGCAGTGCTGGACACCCGGGCCTCTACGAGCAGTACTTC. It is translated as CASSAGHPGLYEQYF.